Following are 27 T cell receptor beta chains from one sample sequenced in a study of cytomegalovirus exposure and HLA in healthy donors. A multiplex PCR was run with 60 Vbeta primers and 13 Jbeta primers. TCRdb's table, derived via immunoSEQ multiplex PCR, lists solely in-frame clones and lacks some. The sample lists 220,000 or so clones, about 70% occurring once. Material: PBMCs. The receptors stem from a woman aged 25 to 39 in good health and CMV-seronegative.

A remark on this clone: One end of the junction does not line up with germline, which may come from a read error. The gene calls are TRBV4-1 and TRBJ2-7; no clear D. The CDR3 is 16 residues long. The germline gives CDR1 MGHRA, CDR2 YSYEKL. DNA of the CDR3: TGTGCCAGCAGCCACCCCGACACGGCTTCCTCCTACGAGCAGTACTTC. This translates into CASSHPDTASSYEQYF.

The chain joins TRBV7-3 to TRBJ2-3, with D maybe TRBD2 (5 bases). Germline values: CDR1 SGHTA, CDR2 FQGTGA. The V end lost 4 bases, the J end lost 6 bases, and 11 bases lay between the germline ends. This CDR3 has 13 residues. The CDR3 sequence: CASSSGVTDTQYF. The CDR3 bases are TGTGCCAGCAGCTCCGGGGTCACGGATACGCAGTATTTT.

The chain combines TRBV30 with TRBJ2-3; TRBD1 matches at 12 bases. CDR3 length: 15 amino acids. Trimming removed 3 bases from V and 4 bases from J; junction bases left unmatched: 5. Looked up from germline, CDR1 is GTSNPN and CDR2 is SVGIG (reference sequence). CDR3 bases: TGTGCCTGGAGCGCCGGGACAGGGGGCCCAGATACGCAGTATTTT. It is translated as CAWSAGTGGPDTQYF.

The chain combines TRBV4-1 with TRBJ1-2; 7 bases are shared with TRBD1. Losses at the gene ends were 2 bases for V and 4 bases for J; bases not matched to a gene: 16. Germline assignment: CDR1 MGHRA and CDR2 YSYEKL. The CDR3 length is 18 residues. The DNA for the CDR3 is TGCGCCAGCAGCCAAAATAGAAACGTACAGGGGTTCGGCTATGGCTACACCTTC. Protein product: CASSQNRNVQGFGYGYTF.

The chain has TRBV29-1 and TRBJ2-5; 9 bases align to TRBD2. Germline values: CDR1 SQVTM, CDR2 ANQGSEA. Trimming cost V 4 bases and J 3 bases; bases outside gene matches: 12. This CDR3 region has 16 residues. CDR3 nucleotide sequence: TGCAGCGTTGGGGGGGTAGCGGGGGACTCCGAAGAGACCCAGTACTTC. As protein: CSVGGVAGDSEETQYF.

The chain employs TRBV5-1 and TRBJ1-3; D is perhaps TRBD1 (5 bases). This CDR3 is built from 16 residues. Germline-derived CDR1 and CDR2 are SGHRS and YFSETQ. V gave up 1 base and J gave up 0 bases, with 11 bases separating them. The CDR3 DNA reads as TGCGCCAGCAGCTTGACAGGCGCTAGCTCTGGAAACACCATATATTTT. This sequence encodes CASSLTGASSGNTIYF.

The chain recombines TRBV13 with TRBJ2-5; D might be TRBD1 (6 bases). The J call is uncertain, as TRBJ2-7 better fits the DNA end. The CDR3 sequence is 16 residues long. Germline CDR1 reads PRHDT; CDR2 reads FYEKMQ (reference sequence). The CDR3 DNA follows: TGTGCCAGCAGCTTTAGGACAGCCCCGACCCCCGCCGAGCAGTACTTC. This translates into CASSFRTAPTPAEQYF.

In this sample, this clone turned up a few times. Relative to the germline gene, one junction end is altered; a read error may explain this. The V and J genes are TRBV6-1 and TRBJ2-3; a weak D match, TRBD2 (5 bases). There are 14 residues in the CDR3. CDR1 and CDR2 (germline): MNHNS, SASEGT. CDR3 in amino acids: CASNLVPSTDTQSF. In DNA, the CDR3 is TGTGCCAGCAATCTAGTTCCTAGCACAGATACGCAGTCTTTT.

Remarks on this clone: The identical CDR3 is also encoded by other nucleotide sequences in the sample. The chain recombines TRBV6-5 with TRBJ1-2, with unresolved D. V lost 0 bases to trimming and J lost 0 bases, with 5 bases between them. Germline CDR1 MNHEY, CDR2 SVGAGI. The CDR3 consists of 14 residues. This CDR3 reads CASSYSPANYGYTF. The CDR3 DNA reads as TGTGCCAGCAGTTACTCTCCAGCTAACTATGGCTACACCTTC.

The chain employs TRBV5-5 and TRBJ1-5; D possibly corresponds to TRBD1 (6 bases). The germline V gene encodes CDR1 SGHKS and CDR2 YYEKEE (reference sequence). The V end lost 0 bases, the J end lost 5 bases, and 12 bases lay between the germline ends. The CDR3 contains 15 residues. The CDR3 region is CASSLDRAEHQPQHF. CDR3 DNA sequence: TGTGCCAGCAGCTTGGACAGGGCCGAACATCAGCCCCAGCATTTT.

The rearrangement links TRBV5-1 to TRBJ1-5; TRBD1 might be the D (6 bases). The V gene's germline CDR1 is SGHRS and CDR2 YFSETQ. Trimming left V 2 bases short and J 5 bases short, with 14 bases between. The CDR3 runs 15 residues. Written as DNA, the CDR3 is TGCGCCAGCAGCTTCGATGGAGGGGGGGATCAGCCCCAGCATTTT. As protein: CASSFDGGGDQPQHF.

A word on this clone: Other DNA sequences in this sample translate to the same CDR3. V gene TRBV4-2 combines with J gene TRBJ2-7; 14 positions match TRBD2. V lost 3 bases to trimming and J lost 1 base; unmatched junction nucleotides: 5. Germline values: CDR1 LGHNA, CDR2 YNFKEQ. This CDR3 contains 17 residues. CDR3: CASSQEGTSGSSYEQYF. The CDR3 bases are TGTGCCAGCAGCCAGGAAGGGACTAGCGGGAGTTCCTACGAGCAGTACTTC.

This chain connects TRBV11-2 to TRBJ1-2; 7 nucleotides align to TRBD1. Unmatched junction bases numbered 5, after V lost 5 bases and J lost 2 bases. Germline V gene sequence: CDR1 SGHAT, CDR2 FQNNGV. The CDR3 is 14 residues long. The CDR3 is CASSIQTGNYGYTF. The CDR3 bases are TGTGCCAGCAGCATTCAGACAGGGAACTATGGCTACACCTTC.

V is TRBV7-9 and J is TRBJ1-1; 7 bases are shared with TRBD1. J lost 4 bases, V lost 0 bases, and 2 bases had no gene match. Germline CDR1 and CDR2: SEHNR and FQNEAQ (reference sequence). CDR3 length: 14 amino acids. The CDR3 loop reads CASSLAGGLTEAFF. CDR3 DNA sequence: TGTGCCAGCAGCTTAGCAGGGGGCCTCACTGAAGCTTTCTTT. The complete variable domain, with remaining parts taken from reference TRBV7-9 and TRBJ1-1, reads DTGVSQNPRHKITKRGQNVTFRCDPISEHNRLYWYRQTLGQGPEFLTYFQNEAQLEKSRLLSDRFSAERPKGSFSTLEIQRTEQGDSAMYLCASSLAGGLTEAFFGQGTRLTVV.

This chain links TRBV6-5 with TRBJ2-7; D is uncertain. Germline values: CDR1 MNHEY, CDR2 SVGAGI. V lost 0 bases, J lost 4 bases, and 7 bases lay in between. The CDR3 length is 13 residues. The CDR3 DNA sequence: TGTGCCAGCAGTTACTCGAAGCGTTACGAGCAGTACTTC. Residues: CASSYSKRYEQYF.

The chain employs TRBV11-2 and TRBJ2-1; D possibly corresponds to TRBD2 (5 bases). Germline V gives CDR1 SGHAT, CDR2 FQNNGV. The CDR3 consists of 17 residues. V shed 8 bases and J shed 4 bases, with 24 bases lying between them. The CDR3 loop is CASQRLAGGVEYNEQFF. CDR3 coding DNA: TGTGCCAGCCAACGTCTAGCCGGAGGCGTAGAGTACAATGAGCAGTTCTTC.

Remarks on this clone: A far larger clone is one base from this, pointing to a likely read error. The J gene is TRBJ1-5, the V gene TRBV30, with 8 bases lining up with TRBD1. This CDR3 comprises 16 residues. Germline CDR1 and CDR2: GTSNPN and SVGIG (reference sequence). The V gene end was trimmed by 4 bases and the J gene end by 6 bases; junction bases not matched to a gene: 14. The CDR3 region has the DNA TGTGCCTGGACTTTGAGGACAGGGCACCTTCCTCAGCCCCAGCATTTT. Encoded protein: CAWTLRTGHLPQPQHF.

This clone was recorded a few times. The gene calls are TRBV6-6 and TRBJ2-1; tentatively, D is TRBD1 (5 bases). The V gene lost 7 bases and the J gene lost 3 bases, with 16 bases spanning the gap. CDR1 MNHNY and CDR2 SVGAGI come from the germline V gene (reference sequence). CDR3 length: 15 amino acids. CDR3 protein: CASTLGQLSYNEQFF. In nucleotides, the CDR3 is TGTGCCAGCACCTTAGGACAACTAAGCTACAATGAGCAGTTCTTC.

The J gene is TRBJ1-5, the V gene TRBV19; D ambiguous. Germline CDR1 LNHDA, CDR2 SQIVND (reference sequence). The V end was cut by 3 bases, the J end by 0 bases, with 9 bases between. CDR3 length: 15 residues. CDR3 protein: CASSIGRLSNQPQHF. The CDR3 region has the DNA TGTGCCAGTAGTATCGGGAGGCTTAGCAATCAGCCCCAGCATTTT.

The rearrangement links TRBV7-2 to TRBJ2-7, with 8 bases identical to TRBD1. The CDR3 runs to 13 residues. V trimming: 5 bases; J trimming: 6 bases; junction bases outside the gene matches: 6. The germline CDR1 and CDR2 sequences are SGHTA and FQGNSA. CDR3: CASSTDREAEQYF. CDR3 in DNA: TGTGCCAGCAGCACGGACAGGGAGGCCGAGCAGTACTTC.

The chain employs TRBV14 and TRBJ1-1; D remains ambiguous. CDR1 SGHDN and CDR2 FVKESK come from the germline V gene. V lost 8 bases, J lost 5 bases, and 12 bases lay in between. CDR3 length: 12 amino acids. Here the CDR3 reads CASSLIGTEAFF. The CDR3 DNA reads as TGTGCCAGCTCCCTTATCGGTACTGAAGCTTTCTTT.

The chain couples TRBV6-4 to TRBJ1-1; no definite D call. Germline assignment: CDR1 MRHNA and CDR2 SNTAGT. V was trimmed by 3 bases and J by 1 base, leaving 6 bases between them. The CDR3 runs to 13 residues. The CDR3 DNA sequence: TGTGCCAGCAGTGAGGGCAGGAACACTGAAGCTTTCTTT. As protein: CASSEGRNTEAFF.

The gene calls are TRBV10-3 and TRBJ2-1; D perhaps matches TRBD1 (7 bases). CDR1 and CDR2 (germline): ENHRY, SYGVKD. The CDR3 runs to 19 residues. V lost 0 bases and J 4 bases, leaving 22 bases between the germline ends. The CDR3 nucleotides are TGTGCCATCAGTGAGTCGAAAGGGGGCGCGGGAAAGCAGTACAATGAGCAGTTCTTC. Translating it yields CAISESKGGAGKQYNEQFF.

This rearrangement joins TRBV5-1 to TRBJ2-1, with TRBD2 identical over 8 bases. The CDR3 has 16 residues. V shed 2 bases and J 6 bases; nucleotides not matched to a gene: 10. Per the germline V gene, CDR1 is SGHRS and CDR2 is YFSETQ. The CDR3 loop is CASSFSLTGGTNEQFF. The DNA of the CDR3 is TGCGCCAGCAGCTTTTCCTTGACGGGAGGGACCAATGAGCAGTTCTTC.

The chain links TRBV14 to TRBJ1-1; possibly TRBD1 for D (5 bases). V was cut by 4 bases and J by 4 bases, with 16 bases left in between. Per germline, CDR1 SGHDN and CDR2 FVKESK. The CDR3 has 15 residues. The DNA for the CDR3 is TGTGCCAGCAGCCTGTCAGCTCGGACAACCACTGAAGCTTTCTTT. This translates into CASSLSARTTTEAFF.

This chain links TRBV18 with TRBJ2-1, with 7 bases aligning to TRBD1. CDR1 and CDR2 from the germline V gene are KGHSH and LQKENI. Trimming removed 0 bases from V and 7 bases from J; junction bases left unmatched: 15. The CDR3 is 18 amino acids. CDR3 loop: CASSPPETGTAKGNEQFF. Here the CDR3 DNA reads TGTGCCAGCTCACCACCGGAGACCGGGACAGCGAAGGGGAATGAGCAGTTCTTC. Variable domain in full (rest from reference TRBV18 and TRBJ2-1): NAGVMQNPRHLVRRRGQEARLRCSPMKGHSHVYWYRQLPEEGLKFMVYLQKENIIDESGMPKERFSAEFPKEGPSILRIQQVVRGDSAAYFCASSPPETGTAKGNEQFFGPGTRLTVL.

The genes are TRBV7-2 and TRBJ1-2; D possibly corresponds to TRBD1 (6 bases). The CDR3 covers 12 residues. V was pared by 1 base and J by 14 bases, with 14 bases between. The germline CDR1 and CDR2 sequences are SGHTA and FQGNSA. CDR3 loop: CASSLGEDSRTF. The CDR3 DNA reads as TGTGCCAGCAGCTTAGGCGAGGACAGTAGGACCTTC.